This T cell receptor (beta chain) was sequenced for a study of long-term antiretroviral therapy in people with HIV. They ran version v3.0 of the immunoSEQ assay at survey level. Clones were read by immunoSEQ multiplex PCR, and TCRdb kept only the in-frame ones, dropping some. The table includes approximately 28,000 clones, 95% detected once. This CDR3 has 14 residues. The germline gives CDR1 SEHNR, CDR2 FQNEAQ (reference sequence). V lost 5 bases, J lost 2 bases, and 10 bases lay in between. Material: unsorted PBMCs, obtained 5.3 years after starting antiretroviral therapy. V usage is TRBV7-9 and J usage is TRBJ1-5; a possible D gene is TRBD1 (5 bases). This clonotype was obtained from a man between 25 and 39 years old with HIV. The CDR3 sequence: CASSGGPGNQPQHF. Here the CDR3 DNA reads TGTGCCAGCAGCGGGGGTCCAGGCAATCAGCCCCAGCATTTT.